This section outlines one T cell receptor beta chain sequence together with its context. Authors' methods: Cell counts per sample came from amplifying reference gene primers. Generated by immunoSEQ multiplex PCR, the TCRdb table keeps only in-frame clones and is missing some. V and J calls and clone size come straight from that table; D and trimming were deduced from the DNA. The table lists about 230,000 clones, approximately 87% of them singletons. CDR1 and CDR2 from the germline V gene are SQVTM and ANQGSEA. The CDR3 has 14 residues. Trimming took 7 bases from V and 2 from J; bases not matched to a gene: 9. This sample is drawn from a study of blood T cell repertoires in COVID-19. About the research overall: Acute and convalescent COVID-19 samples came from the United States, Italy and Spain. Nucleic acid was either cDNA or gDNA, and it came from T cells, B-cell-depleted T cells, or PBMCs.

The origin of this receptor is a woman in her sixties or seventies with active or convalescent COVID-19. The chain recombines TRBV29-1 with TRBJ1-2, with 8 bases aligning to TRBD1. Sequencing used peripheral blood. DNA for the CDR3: TGCAGCGCACCAACAGGGGGGAGCAACTATGGCTACACCTTC. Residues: CSAPTGGSNYGYTF. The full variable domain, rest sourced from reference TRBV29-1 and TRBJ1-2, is SAVISQKPSRDICQRGTSLTIQCQVDSQVTMMFWYRQQPGQSLTLIATANQGSEATYESGFVIDKFPISRPNLTFSTLTVSNMSPEDSSIYLCSAPTGGSNYGYTFGSGTRLTVV.